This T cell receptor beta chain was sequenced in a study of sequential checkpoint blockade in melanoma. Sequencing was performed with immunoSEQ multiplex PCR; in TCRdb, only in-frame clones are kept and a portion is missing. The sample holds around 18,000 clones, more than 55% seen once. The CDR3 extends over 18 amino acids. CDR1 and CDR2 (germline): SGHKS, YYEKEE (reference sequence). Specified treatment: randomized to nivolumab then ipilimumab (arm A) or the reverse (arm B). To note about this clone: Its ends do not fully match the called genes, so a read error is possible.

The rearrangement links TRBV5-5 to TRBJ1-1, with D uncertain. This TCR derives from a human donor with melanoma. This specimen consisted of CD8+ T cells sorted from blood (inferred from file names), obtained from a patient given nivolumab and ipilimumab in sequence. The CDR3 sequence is CASSPDRGYVGKNTEAFF. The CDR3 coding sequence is TGCGCCAGCAGCCCTGACCGAGGGTACGTTGGGAAGAACACTGAAGCTTTCTTT.